The present TCR beta chain was sequenced within a study of blood T cell repertoires in COVID-19. Background on the study: Some COVID-19 samples were acute and others convalescent; all came from the United States, Italy and Spain. Sources were T cells, B-cell-depleted T cells, or PBMCs; the material itself was cDNA or gDNA.

Per the original data handling: Reference gene primer amplification gave estimated nucleated cell counts. Libraries were prepared by immunoSEQ multiplex PCR; TCRdb keeps only in-frame clonotypes and omits some of them. D and trimming were read from the DNA, whereas the V and J calls and clone size are those reported in that table. Among over 120,000 clones listed, 60% to 80% were seen once. Trimming removed 1 base from V and 5 bases from J; junction bases left unmatched: 6. Germline CDR1 is SGHDN and CDR2 is FVKESK. The CDR3 extends over 15 amino acids. V and J are TRBV14 and TRBJ2-7; 9 nucleotides align to TRBD2. Specimen: peripheral blood. The sequence derives from a woman between 50 and 59 years old with active or convalescent COVID-19. The DNA of the CDR3 is TGTGCCAGCAGCCAAGCCCAGGGACTAGCTAACGAGCAGTACTTC. This encodes CASSQAQGLANEQYF.